The 20 T cell receptor beta chains in this list originate from one sample, sequenced in a study of technical replicates of blood from a few donors. Sequencing used immunoSEQ multiplex PCR; TCRdb keeps in-frame clones, though not all of them. This sample has more than 65,000 clones, with about 97% found just once. The source material was T cells isolated from PBMCs. These receptors were obtained from a human donor in good health.

This clone was detected once. The J gene is TRBJ1-1, the V gene TRBV2; D is perhaps TRBD1 (6 bases). CDR3 length: 13 residues. V was cut by 7 bases and J by 4 bases, with 13 bases left in between. CDR1 SNHLY and CDR2 FYNNEI come from the germline V gene. CDR3 in DNA: TGTGCCAGCACAGGGACAAGCGGCACTGAAGCTTTCTTT. Translating it yields CASTGTSGTEAFF.

The V gene is TRBV7-8, the J gene TRBJ1-4; weak D call: TRBD1 (6 bases). From germline, CDR1 is SGHVS and CDR2 FQNEAQ. The CDR3 contains 13 residues. V was clipped by 9 bases and J by 4 bases, with 12 bases between them. The CDR3: CASQQGINEKLFF. CDR3 bases: TGTGCCAGTCAGCAGGGGATTAATGAAAAACTGTTTTTT.

This clone was seen a single time. The gene calls are TRBV27 and TRBJ1-5; no reliable D call. Germline lookup yields CDR1 MNHEY and CDR2 SMNVEV (reference sequence). V was pared by 2 bases and J by 1 base, with 3 bases between. The CDR3 runs to 13 residues. CDR3 bases: TGTGCCAGCAGTTTAGAGAGCAATCAGCCCCAGCATTTT. Translated, it gives CASSLESNQPQHF.

This clone was detected only once. The V gene is TRBV5-4, the J gene TRBJ1-1; D perhaps matches TRBD1 (6 bases). Germline CDR1 is SGHNT and CDR2 is YYREEE (reference sequence). Trimming took 3 bases from V and 0 from J, leaving 18 bases between them. The CDR3 length is 17 residues. The CDR3 spells CASSWRLQGKMNTEAFF. CDR3 nucleotide sequence: TGTGCCAGCAGCTGGAGGCTACAGGGAAAGATGAACACTGAAGCTTTCTTT.

V is TRBV4-1 and J is TRBJ1-4; D may be TRBD1 (6 bases). Germline V gene data show CDR1 as MGHRA and CDR2 as YSYEKL. The CDR3 covers 16 residues. V lost 4 bases and J 0 bases, leaving 12 bases between the germline ends. CDR3 DNA: TGCGCCAGCAGCCTCACGGACAGCCCAACTAATGAAAAACTGTTTTTT. It yields the protein CASSLTDSPTNEKLFF.

The chain uses TRBV4-1 and TRBJ2-3; 7 bases line up with TRBD2. CDR3 length: 18 residues. Trimming took 2 bases from V and 3 from J; bases not matched to a gene: 14. Looked up from germline, CDR1 is MGHRA and CDR2 is YSYEKL. Here the CDR3 reads CASSQRGVWEGRTDTQYF. The CDR3 nucleotides are TGCGCCAGCAGCCAAAGGGGTGTCTGGGAGGGCCGTACAGATACGCAGTATTTT.

This chain joins TRBV30 and TRBJ2-6, with D possibly TRBD1 on 6 matching bases. V was shortened by 1 base and J by 4 bases, with 17 bases between the two germline ends. This CDR3 comprises 17 residues. Germline assignment: CDR1 GTSNPN and CDR2 SVGIG (reference sequence). The CDR3 DNA follows: TGTGCCTGGAGTGATAAACAGGGAAAGAGGGGGGCCAACGTCCTGACTTTC. It yields the protein CAWSDKQGKRGANVLTF.

The chain couples TRBV9 to TRBJ2-3, with 12 bases lining up with TRBD2. J was trimmed by 0 bases and V by 0 bases; bases with no gene match: 5. Germline V gives CDR1 SGDLS, CDR2 YYNGEE. The length of the CDR3 is 18 residues. CDR3 amino acids: CASSVGRTSGESTDTQYF. Here the CDR3 DNA reads TGTGCCAGCAGCGTAGGACGGACTAGCGGGGAGAGCACAGATACGCAGTATTTT.

The chain employs TRBV7-6 and TRBJ1-6, with unresolved D. Trimming shortened V by 5 bases and J by 6 bases, and 14 bases separated the two germline ends. The CDR3 totals 15 residues. Germline assignment: CDR1 SGHVS and CDR2 FNYEAQ. The CDR3 is CASSLGSGLNSPLHF. CDR3 coding DNA: TGTGCCAGCAGCCTAGGATCTGGACTTAATTCACCCCTCCACTTT.

The V and J genes are TRBV6-1 and TRBJ1-4; 9 bases are a match to TRBD1. The CDR3 length is 14 residues. J gave up 8 bases and V 5 bases, and 6 bases lay outside the gene matches. CDR1 and CDR2 from the germline V gene are MNHNS and SASEGT. The CDR3 loop reads CASSKGQGFEKLFF. CDR3 DNA: TGTGCCAGCAGTAAGGGACAGGGCTTCGAAAAACTGTTTTTT.

This clone was recorded once. This sequence joins TRBV19 and TRBJ1-5; a possible D gene is TRBD1 (5 bases). Trimming stripped 6 bases from V and 5 bases from J, with 14 bases between. Looked up from germline, CDR1 is LNHDA and CDR2 is SQIVND (reference sequence). The CDR3 is 14 amino acids. CDR3 region: CASRLRETDQPQHF. The DNA of the CDR3 is TGTGCCAGTAGACTCAGGGAAACGGATCAGCCCCAGCATTTT.

This clone was observed once. The genes are TRBV27 and TRBJ2-3, with D possibly being TRBD1 (7 bases). The length of the CDR3 is 16 residues. Germline values: CDR1 MNHEY, CDR2 SMNVEV (reference sequence). The ends were cut back, 5 bases at V and 4 bases at J, with 19 bases in the middle. As DNA, the CDR3 is TGTGCCAGCAGTCTAGACAGGGCGGAGGGGTCAGATACGCAGTATTTT. The encoded protein is CASSLDRAEGSDTQYF.

The chain is built from TRBV6-5 and TRBJ2-3; maybe TRBD2 (5 bases). The ends were cut back, 0 bases at V and 3 bases at J, with 10 bases in the middle. The length of the CDR3 is 15 residues. CDR1 MNHEY and CDR2 SVGAGI come from the germline V gene. CDR3 residues: CASSYSVGSTDTQYF. CDR3 sequence (DNA): TGTGCCAGCAGTTACTCGGTAGGGAGTACAGATACGCAGTATTTT.

The rearrangement uses TRBV19 and TRBJ2-1; 13 bases agree with TRBD2. Germline CDR1 LNHDA, CDR2 SQIVND (reference sequence). The trim removed 1 base at V and 4 bases at J, leaving 7 bases unmatched. This CDR3 is 18 amino acids long. The CDR3 nucleotides are TGTGCCAGTAGTATAGGGACTAGCGGGAGTTCTCTTTACAATGAGCAGTTCTTC. Its translation is CASSIGTSGSSLYNEQFF. Looking up the rest from reference TRBV19 and TRBJ2-1 gives the full variable domain: DGGITQSPKYLFRKEGQNVTLSCEQNLNHDAMYWYRQDPGQGLRLIYYSQIVNDFQKGDIAEGYSVSREKKESFPLTVTSAQKNPTAFYLCASSIGTSGSSLYNEQFFGPGTRLTVL.

The table lists this clone with a few counts. The V call is TRBV19, the J call TRBJ2-7; 13 nucleotides line up with TRBD2. The V gene end was trimmed by 4 bases and the J gene end by 3 bases; junction bases not matched to a gene: 9. The CDR3 contains 17 residues. Germline CDR1 LNHDA, CDR2 SQIVND (reference sequence). Here the CDR3 reads CASSRSVLAGGLYEQYF. CDR3 bases: TGTGCCAGTAGTAGATCGGTACTAGCGGGAGGGCTCTACGAGCAGTACTTC.

The chain links TRBV6-1 to TRBJ2-7, with 7 bases lining up with TRBD1. The CDR3 is 13 residues long. CDR1 MNHNS and CDR2 SASEGT come from the germline V gene. V lost 6 bases to trimming and J lost 3 bases; unmatched junction nucleotides: 5. The CDR3 is CASSMGQSYEQYF. CDR3 sequence (DNA): TGTGCCAGCAGCATGGGACAGAGCTACGAGCAGTACTTC.

This clone was recorded once. The chain employs TRBV11-3 and TRBJ2-7, with TRBD1 matching over 9 bases. Germline V gives CDR1 SGHNT, CDR2 YENEEA. The CDR3 consists of 15 residues. Trimming at V came to 1 base and at J to 4 bases, leaving 5 bases not matched to a gene. The CDR3 sequence is CASSLGYGTGYEQYF. Written as DNA, the CDR3 is TGTGCCAGCAGCTTAGGGTACGGGACAGGGTACGAGCAGTACTTC.

The V gene is TRBV7-8, the J gene TRBJ2-3; no definite D call. CDR3 length equals 11 residues. CDR1 and CDR2 (germline): SGHVS, FQNEAQ. V was pared by 5 bases and J by 5 bases, with 5 bases between. The CDR3 DNA is TGTGCCAGCAGCCCCGTAGATACGCAGTATTTT. Amino acids: CASSPVDTQYF. Combining the CDR3 with reference TRBV7-8 and TRBJ2-3 gives the whole variable domain GAGVSQSPRYKVAKRGQDVALRCDPISGHVSLFWYQQALGQGPEFLTYFQNEAQLDKSGLPSDRFFAERPEGSVSTLKIQRTQQEDSAVYLCASSPVDTQYFGPGTRLTVL.

In this sample, this clone turned up once. The J gene is TRBJ1-3, the V gene TRBV19; 8 nucleotides line up with TRBD1. The CDR3 length is 14 residues. The J segment lost 3 bases and the V segment lost 7 bases, leaving 5 bases of the junction unmatched. CDR1 and CDR2 (germline): LNHDA, SQIVND (reference sequence). DNA for the CDR3: TGTGCCAGTATTCAGGGGGCTTTTGGAAACACCATATATTTT. Translated, it gives CASIQGAFGNTIYF.

The CDR3 DNA reads TGTGCCAGCAGCTTTAATGGAAACACCATATATTTT. Translated, it gives CASSFNGNTIYF. The chain is built from TRBV5-6 and TRBJ1-3; D is unresolved. Trimming took 2 bases from V and 3 from J, leaving 3 bases between them. Germline values: CDR1 SGHDT, CDR2 YYEEEE. CDR3 length: 12 amino acids.